Following are 24 T cell receptor beta chains from one sample sequenced in a study of response to subunit inactivated influenza vaccine. TCRdb redid the calling of the RT-PCR reads with MiXCR, one entry per CDR3 protein. The sample lists some 800,000 distinct CDR3 sequences, 21% occurring once. The source was PBMCs from blood, collected about 5 days after vaccination. The receptors derive from a man aged 50-59 years who received an inactivated influenza vaccine.

This clonotype was detected only a few times. V is TRBV4-1 and J is TRBJ2-4; TRBD1 matches 7 bases. The germline V gene encodes CDR1 MGHRA and CDR2 YSYEKL. CDR3 length: 16 residues. V shed 4 bases, J shed 6 bases, and the junction held 12 bases outside the gene matches. CDR3: CASSRRDGTELNIQYF. The CDR3 nucleotides read TGCGCCAGCAGCCGACGGGACGGGACAGAGCTAAACATTCAGTACTTC.

The rearrangement links TRBV15 to TRBJ2-7; D might be TRBD1 (5 bases). Germline lookup yields CDR1 LNHNV and CDR2 YYDKDF (reference sequence). The V end was cut by 1 base, the J end by 5 bases, with 6 bases between. The CDR3 runs 12 residues. The CDR3 loop is CATSRGRDEQYF. The CDR3 nucleotides are TGTGCCACCAGCAGAGGCAGGGACGAGCAGTACTTC.

This clonotype was counted only a few times. This chain connects TRBV12-3 or TRBV12-4 to TRBJ2-7; 10 positions agree with TRBD1. The CDR3 is made up of 16 amino acids. Germline trimming cut 6 bases from V and 2 bases from J; bases unmatched to any gene: 10. The CDR3 region is CASSEGQGTLPYEQYF. For the CDR3, the DNA is TGTGCCAGCAGCGAGGGACAGGGGACCCTTCCCTACGAGCAGTACTTC.

The chain joins TRBV12-3 or TRBV12-4 to TRBJ1-3; perhaps TRBD1 as D (6 bases). This CDR3 contains 14 residues. Trimming left V 6 bases short and J 7 bases short, with 16 bases between. The CDR3 sequence is CASRYGGAHNTIYF. CDR3 in DNA: TGTGCCAGCAGATACGGGGGGGCGCATAACACCATATATTTT.

This clonotype was found a few times. In DNA form, the CDR3 reads TGTGCCAGCAGCAACGGTCAGGGGCAGTTCTTC. Its protein product is CASSNGQGQFF. The rearrangement links TRBV6-2 or TRBV6-3 to TRBJ2-1, with D possibly matching TRBD1 (5 bases). V was clipped by 6 bases and J by 12 bases, with 12 bases between them. CDR3 length: 11 amino acids. Germline V gives CDR1 MNHEY, CDR2 SVGEGT.

This sequence joins TRBV5-1 and TRBJ1-2; D is uncertain. The germline V gene encodes CDR1 SGHRS and CDR2 YFSETQ. The CDR3 totals 13 residues. V was shortened by 0 bases and J by 1 base, with 4 bases between the two germline ends. CDR3 loop: CASSLDINYGYTF. The CDR3 region has the DNA TGCGCCAGCAGCTTGGACATTAACTATGGCTACACCTTC.

The chain combines TRBV13 with TRBJ2-1; D is uncertain. V was trimmed by 2 bases and J by 11 bases, leaving 10 bases between them. Germline values: CDR1 PRHDT, CDR2 FYEKMQ (reference sequence). This CDR3 contains 12 residues. For the CDR3, the DNA is TGTGCCAGCAGCTTAATCCGGAACAAGCAGTTCTTC. It yields the protein CASSLIRNKQFF.

V and J are TRBV4-3 and TRBJ2-5; possibly TRBD2 for D (7 bases). Trimming pared 0 bases from V and 10 bases from J, leaving 18 bases between. The CDR3 extends over 15 amino acids. The germline CDR1 and CDR2 sequences are LGHNA and YSLEER. CDR3 region: CASSQDRQGGRDQYF. The CDR3 bases are TGCGCCAGCAGCCAAGATCGGCAAGGGGGGAGGGACCAGTACTTC.

This rearrangement joins TRBV6-1 to TRBJ2-7; D possibly uses TRBD1 or TRBD2 (5 bases each). V was trimmed by 5 bases and J by 3 bases, leaving 20 bases between them. The length of the CDR3 is 16 residues. The V gene's germline CDR1 is MNHNS and CDR2 SASEGT. The CDR3 sequence: CASSPSGRQSHYEQYF. CDR3 nucleotides: TGTGCCAGCAGTCCCAGCGGAAGACAGTCCCACTACGAGCAGTACTTC.

V and J are TRBV13 and TRBJ2-3, with 9 bases identical to TRBD2. CDR3 size: 16 residues. Trimming at V came to 5 bases and at J to 0 bases, leaving 6 bases not matched to a gene. Germline CDR1 PRHDT, CDR2 FYEKMQ (reference sequence). The CDR3 sequence: CASSPLAGPSTDTQYF. The CDR3 coding sequence is TGTGCCAGCAGCCCCCTAGCGGGGCCTAGCACAGATACGCAGTATTTT.

The chain joins TRBV5-6 to TRBJ1-2; TRBD1 matches 10 bases. V shed 4 bases, J shed 7 bases, and the junction held 4 bases outside the gene matches. The germline V gene has CDR1 SGHDT and CDR2 YYEEEE. This CDR3 comprises 13 residues. This chain's CDR3 is CASSPTGGSGYTF. DNA of the CDR3: TGTGCCAGCAGCCCGACAGGGGGCTCTGGCTACACCTTC.

This chain uses TRBV20-1 with TRBJ1-3; D might be TRBD1 (6 bases). Germline values: CDR1 DFQATT, CDR2 SNEGSKA (reference sequence). Trimming removed 6 bases from V and 0 bases from J, with 15 bases in between. The CDR3 has 15 amino acids. The CDR3 region has the DNA TGCAGTGCGGCACAGGGATCGAGCTCTGGAAACACCATATATTTT. Translation: CSAAQGSSSGNTIYF.

J is TRBJ2-1 and V is TRBV20-1, with D uncertain. The CDR3 runs to 13 residues. V was pared by 6 bases and J by 3 bases, with 12 bases between. Per germline, CDR1 DFQATT and CDR2 SNEGSKA (reference sequence). CDR3 amino acids: CSAQTPNYNEQFF. The CDR3 bases are TGCAGTGCCCAGACACCCAACTACAATGAGCAGTTCTTC.

This clonotype appeared a few times. The chain carries TRBV4-3 and TRBJ2-1, with D perhaps matching TRBD2 (6 bases). The V gene lost 0 bases and the J gene lost 2 bases, with 11 bases spanning the gap. The CDR3 consists of 16 residues. Germline CDR1 reads LGHNA; CDR2 reads YSLEER. DNA of the CDR3: TGCGCCAGCAGCCAAGATCGCCTAGCGCCCTACAATGAGCAGTTCTTC. The encoded protein is CASSQDRLAPYNEQFF.

This clonotype has just a few counts. This chain uses TRBV6-4 with TRBJ2-3; a weak D match, TRBD2 (6 bases). The CDR3 length is 13 residues. Germline V gene sequence: CDR1 MRHNA, CDR2 SNTAGT. V lost 2 bases and J lost 12, with 15 bases in between. CDR3 loop: CASSDDRRGPQYF. CDR3 sequence (DNA): TGTGCCAGCAGTGACGACCGGAGGGGCCCCCAGTATTTT.

This clonotype was found a few times. DNA of the CDR3: TGTGCCAGCAGTTTAGGGGACAGGACGCAGTATTTT. Its translation: CASSLGDRTQYF. The V call is TRBV12-3 or TRBV12-4, the J call TRBJ2-3, with 8 bases fitting TRBD1. The CDR3 has 12 residues. With V trimmed by 1 base and J by 9 bases, 0 bases remained unmatched.

This clonotype was seen just once. The chain combines TRBV6-5 with TRBJ1-2; D call uncertain. Looked up from germline, CDR1 is MNHEY and CDR2 is SVGAGI. The CDR3 is 14 residues long. V lost 0 bases and J 6 bases, leaving 11 bases between the germline ends. The chain's CDR3 is CASSYSVSGNGYTF. Written as DNA, the CDR3 is TGTGCCAGCAGTTACTCGGTCTCAGGCAATGGCTACACCTTC.

This chain connects TRBV4-3 to TRBJ1-6, with 7 nucleotides matching TRBD1. The CDR3 runs to 15 residues. The germline CDR1 and CDR2 sequences are LGHNA and YSLEER. With V trimmed by 6 bases and J by 6 bases, 8 bases remained unmatched. This CDR3 reads CASRLDRDFNSPLHF. Written as DNA, the CDR3 is TGCGCCAGCAGACTCGACAGGGATTTTAATTCACCCCTCCACTTT.

The chain uses TRBV7-9 and TRBJ2-3; no reliable D call. The CDR3 consists of 12 residues. V was trimmed by 7 bases and J by 5 bases, leaving 10 bases between them. CDR1 is SEHNR, CDR2 FQNEAQ, per germline (reference sequence). Written as DNA, the CDR3 is TGTGCCAGCACACGCTCTGGAGATACGCAGTATTTT. Translation gives CASTRSGDTQYF.

This clonotype has a handful of counts. The chain employs TRBV7-2 and TRBJ2-7; 8 bases agree with TRBD1. Germline V gene sequence: CDR1 SGHTA, CDR2 FQGNSA. The length of the CDR3 is 16 residues. Trimming cost V 1 base and J 3 bases; bases outside gene matches: 8. The CDR3, as DNA: TGTGCCAGCAGCTTAGGAATAGGACAGGGATTCTACGAGCAGTACTTC. It codes for CASSLGIGQGFYEQYF.

The rearrangement links TRBV27 to TRBJ2-2; 9 bases align to TRBD2. The CDR3 is 15 amino acids. Germline loops: CDR1 MNHEY, CDR2 SMNVEV (reference sequence). J lost 4 bases, V lost 6 bases, and 6 bases had no gene match. The CDR3 spells CASRIGTSSTGELFF. The CDR3 nucleotides are TGTGCCAGCAGGATCGGGACTAGCTCCACCGGGGAGCTGTTTTTT.

This clonotype was detected only a few times. V gene TRBV20-1 combines with J gene TRBJ2-7; 8 bases align to TRBD2. This CDR3 has 15 amino acids. V trimming: 0 bases; J trimming: 0 bases; junction bases outside the gene matches: 4. The germline V gene has CDR1 DFQATT and CDR2 SNEGSKA (reference sequence). The CDR3 sequence: CSARDYLAGSYEQYF. CDR3 nucleotide sequence: TGCAGTGCTAGAGATTACCTAGCGGGCTCCTACGAGCAGTACTTC.

In its sample, this clonotype was seen a few times. This chain uses TRBV7-2 with TRBJ1-2; 10 nucleotides agree with TRBD1. The CDR3 spans 16 residues. The V gene end was trimmed by 5 bases and the J gene end by 4 bases; junction bases not matched to a gene: 10. CDR1 and CDR2 (germline): SGHTA, FQGNSA. CDR3 nucleotides: TGTGCCAGCAGCAACACCCGGACAGGGGGAACCTATGGCTACACCTTC. Protein product: CASSNTRTGGTYGYTF.

This clonotype has only a few counts. This chain links TRBV29-1 with TRBJ2-7; 7 bases fit TRBD2. The germline V gene encodes CDR1 SQVTM and CDR2 ANQGSEA. This CDR3 comprises 13 residues. V shed 4 bases and J 0 bases; nucleotides not matched to a gene: 3. The CDR3 spells CSVVTSDSYEQYF. The CDR3 DNA sequence: TGCAGCGTTGTTACTAGCGACTCCTACGAGCAGTACTTC.